Below are 5 T cell receptor beta chains sequenced from a single sample in a study of monozygotic twins with inflammatory bowel disease. For each CDR3 protein, TCRdb gives one entry from its re-call of the 5' RACE reads, without DNA. The sample table sets out around 380,000 distinct CDR3 sequences. Sequencing was performed on blood. These TCRs come from a human donor with ulcerative colitis or Crohn's disease, or a healthy co-twin of an affected twin (not recorded which).

This chain joins TRBV5-5 and TRBJ1-4; there is no DNA to check the TCRdb D call of TRBD1. The CDR3 loop spans 13 amino acids. Germline CDR1 and CDR2: SGHKS and YYEKEE (reference sequence). CDR3 loop: CASSRGPGEKLFF.

The chain recombines TRBV18 with TRBJ2-1; the D gene TCRdb calls, TRBD1, cannot be checked with no DNA. Per germline, CDR1 KGHSH and CDR2 LQKENI. CDR3 length: 16 residues. CDR3 region: CASSLGMDRVDNEQFF. The full variable domain, with the rest looked up from reference TRBV18 and TRBJ2-1, is NAGVMQNPRHLVRRRGQEARLRCSPMKGHSHVYWYRQLPEEGLKFMVYLQKENIIDESGMPKERFSAEFPKEGPSILRIQQVVRGDSAAYFCASSLGMDRVDNEQFFGPGTRLTVL.

The V call is TRBV10-3, the J call TRBJ2-3. Germline-derived CDR1 and CDR2 are ENHRY and SYGVKD. The CDR3 sequence is 14 residues long. CDR3 residues: CAISVGGGTDTQYF.

The genes are TRBV11-1 and TRBJ2-1; TCRdb's D gene call, TRBD2, goes unchecked for lack of DNA. Germline CDR1 is SGHAT and CDR2 is FQDESV (reference sequence). The CDR3 loop spans 19 amino acids. The CDR3 is CASSLVSAGSLLSGNEQFF.

The chain couples TRBV11-3 to TRBJ2-2; lacking DNA, the TRBD2 call made by TCRdb goes unchecked. The CDR3 is 17 amino acids. CDR1 is SGHNT and CDR2 is YENEEA in the germline V gene. CDR3 region: CASSPGSGGSDTGELFF.